A single sample is the source of the 17 T cell receptor beta chains below, sequenced in a study of T cells in Graves' hyperthyroidism and ophthalmopathy. TCR beta CDR3 sequences were amplified from RNA transcripts. When the TCR CDR3 underwent first-round RT-PCR, the HTBI primer set was used. TCRdb used MiXCR to reprocess the multiplex PCR reads, holding one entry per CDR3 protein. Among 600,000 to 900,000 distinct CDR3 sequences listed, about a sixth were seen once. Sequenced material: blood. These receptors were obtained from a man younger than 30 with Graves' hyperthyroidism.

In this sample, this clonotype turned up a few times. The V and J genes are TRBV6-1 and TRBJ1-2, with D possibly TRBD1 on 5 matching bases. The V and J ends lost 6 bases and 3 bases respectively, with 14 bases between them. This CDR3 contains 14 residues. Germline CDR1 MNHNS, CDR2 SASEGT. The DNA for the CDR3 is TGTGCCAGCAGGGAGGGAAGAGGGGACTATGGCTACACCTTC. Its translation: CASREGRGDYGYTF.

The chain couples TRBV27 to TRBJ2-2, with a tentative D call TRBD1 (5 bases). Germline V lookup: CDR1 MNHEY, CDR2 SMNVEV (reference sequence). This CDR3 has 16 amino acids. V dropped 8 bases and J dropped 1 base, with 17 bases sitting between them. The CDR3 protein is CASGSLGARNTGELFF. CDR3 bases: TGTGCCAGCGGGTCCTTAGGGGCGCGGAACACCGGGGAGCTGTTTTTT.

The chain uses TRBV30 and TRBJ1-1; 9 bases match TRBD1. The CDR3 sequence is 13 residues long. Trimming took 4 bases from V and 12 from J; bases not matched to a gene: 12. Germline V gene lookup returns CDR1 GTSNPN and CDR2 SVGIG (reference sequence). The CDR3 protein is CAWIPPDRGMSFF. The CDR3 DNA is TGTGCCTGGATTCCCCCCGACAGGGGGATGTCTTTCTTT.

This rearrangement joins TRBV5-1 to TRBJ2-2, with TRBD1 as a possible D gene (5 bases). The CDR3 consists of 14 residues. The germline V gene encodes CDR1 SGHRS and CDR2 YFSETQ. V lost 3 bases to trimming and J lost 6 bases, with 12 bases between them. The CDR3 DNA sequence: TGCGCCAGCAGCTGGGGAAAGGGGCCCGGGGAGCTGTTTTTT. Amino acid sequence: CASSWGKGPGELFF.

This clonotype occurred a few times. The chain carries TRBV18 and TRBJ2-7; D not certain. This CDR3 region has 16 residues. Trimming took off 0 bases at V and 5 bases at J, with 17 bases between the two ends. CDR1 and CDR2 from the germline V gene are KGHSH and LQKENI. The CDR3 nucleotides read TGTGCCAGCTCACCACCGAGCCGGCCCGGTGAGAACGAGCAGTACTTC. It encodes CASSPPSRPGENEQYF.

The gene calls are TRBV11-3 and TRBJ2-2; D not certain. V was trimmed by 1 base and J by 4 bases, leaving 16 bases between them. The CDR3 contains 17 residues. Germline CDR1 reads SGHNT; CDR2 reads YENEEA. The CDR3 nucleotides read TGTGCCAGCAGCTTAGGCCGGAACCCACTAACCACCGGGGAGCTGTTTTTT. Amino acid sequence: CASSLGRNPLTTGELFF.

The chain has TRBV2 and TRBJ1-4, with D hard to call. Trimming took off 8 bases at V and 8 bases at J, with 18 bases between the two ends. The germline V gene has CDR1 SNHLY and CDR2 FYNNEI. The CDR3 totals 14 residues. CDR3 sequence: CASLREGLGEKLFF. In DNA form, the CDR3 reads TGTGCCAGCCTCCGGGAGGGTCTAGGAGAAAAACTGTTTTTT.

This clonotype showed up just a few times. CDR3 sequence (DNA): TGTGCCAGCAGGGACCGGACAGGGAGGGGGTACGAGCAGTACTTC. It codes for CASRDRTGRGYEQYF. The genes are TRBV28 and TRBJ2-7; D is possibly TRBD1 (8 bases). This CDR3 region has 15 residues. Germline V gives CDR1 MDHEN, CDR2 SYDVKM. The V gene lost 6 bases and the J gene lost 4 bases, with 19 bases spanning the gap.

There are many counts of this clonotype. The chain joins TRBV20-1 to TRBJ2-2; tentatively, D is TRBD1 (5 bases). The CDR3 extends over 14 amino acids. Trimming stripped 3 bases from V and 2 bases from J, with 10 bases between. Germline V CDR1 and CDR2: DFQATT, SNEGSKA (reference sequence). The CDR3 here is CSARVGPNTGELFF. In nucleotides, the CDR3 is TGCAGTGCTAGGGTGGGGCCAAACACCGGGGAGCTGTTTTTT.

This clonotype has a count of ten or more. The gene calls are TRBV6-1 and TRBJ2-7; 8 nucleotides match TRBD1. This CDR3 comprises 15 residues. In germline, CDR1 is MNHNS, CDR2 SASEGT. V lost 7 bases, J lost 0 bases, and 8 bases stayed unmatched. The CDR3 is CASTQRQGSSYEQYF. The CDR3 bases are TGTGCCAGCACCCAAAGACAGGGGAGCTCCTACGAGCAGTACTTC.

J is TRBJ2-6 and V is TRBV29-1; TRBD2 might be the D (7 bases). The CDR3 spans 15 residues. V was pared by 4 bases and J by 5 bases, with 15 bases between. Germline V lookup: CDR1 SQVTM, CDR2 ANQGSEA. The CDR3 loop reads CSVAEGGTRANVLTF. DNA for the CDR3: TGCAGCGTTGCCGAGGGGGGGACCAGGGCCAACGTCCTGACTTTC. Full variable domain (outside the CDR3, taken from reference TRBV29-1 and TRBJ2-6): SAVISQKPSRDICQRGTSLTIQCQVDSQVTMMFWYRQQPGQSLTLIATANQGSEATYESGFVIDKFPISRPNLTFSTLTVSNMSPEDSSIYLCSVAEGGTRANVLTFGAGSRLTVL.

This clonotype appeared many times. The chain couples TRBV30 to TRBJ2-2; 7 nucleotides line up with TRBD1. The CDR3 contains 14 residues. Germline V gene data show CDR1 as GTSNPN and CDR2 as SVGIG (reference sequence). Germline trimming cut 3 bases from V and 4 bases from J; bases unmatched to any gene: 5. The CDR3, as DNA: TGTGCCTGGAGGGAGACAGGGCTCACCGGGGAGCTGTTTTTT. This translates into CAWRETGLTGELFF.

This clonotype was picked up a small number of times. The V and J genes are TRBV3-1 and TRBJ2-5; 7 positions agree with TRBD1. Looked up from germline, CDR1 is LGHDT and CDR2 is YNNKEL (reference sequence). The CDR3 loop spans 17 amino acids. The V segment lost 1 base and the J segment 3 bases; nucleotides outside the gene matches: 11. The CDR3 bases are TGTGCCAGCAGCCAAGTTATCGAGGGGGCCCTCAAAGAGACCCAGTACTTC. Amino acid sequence: CASSQVIEGALKETQYF.

This clonotype was counted at least ten times. The chain links TRBV20-1 to TRBJ1-2; 7 bases line up with TRBD1. Germline V gene data show CDR1 as DFQATT and CDR2 as SNEGSKA (reference sequence). Trimming cost V 2 bases and J 8 bases; bases outside gene matches: 11. The CDR3 consists of 14 residues. The CDR3 reads CSARSPGTATGYTF. The DNA for the CDR3 is TGCAGTGCTAGATCCCCCGGGACAGCCACCGGCTACACCTTC.

In this sample, this clonotype turned up a few times. DNA of the CDR3: TGTGCCAGCAGTCGGACAGGCGACTCTGGAAACACCATATATTTT. Amino acids: CASSRTGDSGNTIYF. J is TRBJ1-3 and V is TRBV6-1; TRBD1 matches 7 bases. This CDR3 contains 15 residues. The V gene's germline CDR1 is MNHNS and CDR2 SASEGT. The ends lost 5 bases at V and 0 bases at J; junction bases unmatched: 4.

The genes are TRBV3-1 and TRBJ1-2; no reliable D call. The CDR3 contains 14 residues. Trimming cost V 2 bases and J 1 base, with 8 bases left between them. Germline CDR1 and CDR2: LGHDT and YNNKEL (reference sequence). As DNA, the CDR3 is TGTGCCAGCAGCCAACATGTTTTTAACTATGGCTACACCTTC. Protein sequence: CASSQHVFNYGYTF. The complete variable domain, with remaining parts taken from reference TRBV3-1 and TRBJ1-2, reads DTAVSQTPKYLVTQMGNDKSIKCEQNLGHDTMYWYKQDSKKFLKIMFSYNNKELIINETVPNRFSPKSPDKAHLNLHINSLELGDSAVYFCASSQHVFNYGYTFGSGTRLTVV.

This clonotype was seen a few times. The chain combines TRBV15 with TRBJ1-2, with D perhaps TRBD1 (6 bases). The CDR3 extends over 12 amino acids. Per germline, CDR1 LNHNV and CDR2 YYDKDF (reference sequence). V shed 0 bases and J shed 7 bases, with 6 bases lying between them. The chain's CDR3 is CATSREGGGYTF. The DNA for the CDR3 is TGTGCCACCAGCAGAGAAGGGGGTGGCTACACCTTC.